A single T cell receptor beta chain is shown here with its context. No antigen is known for it. No base quality values were provided; no much bigger clone lies one nucleotide off. This entry belongs to a study of response to subunit inactivated influenza vaccine (dated by TCRdb to 2016 to 2019). Some background on the complete study: The study used deep quantitative T cell receptor repertoire profiling to track responses to a trivalent subunit inactivated influenza vaccine. On the study overall, not on this receptor specifically: It was suggested by the authors that each seasonal influenza vaccination may recruit only a limited number of new T cells.

Trimming accounts for 5 bases at V and 4 bases at J, while the number of junction bases matched to no gene is 13. From the cysteine up to the phenylalanine, the CDR3 has a length of 17 residues. Just CDR3 DNA is preserved here, 51 bases in frame from base 1. CDR1 and CDR2 (KGHSH, LQKENI) derive from the germline V gene. Library preparation was by RT-PCR. Sequenced on an Illumina HiSeq 2500. TCRdb passed the public sequencing reads through fastp at Q25 and MiXCR, retaining productive beta sequences. CDR3 protein duplicates are merged, each entry listing the most common genes and DNA. The sample table shows almost 600,000 distinct CDR3 sequences, and about 15% are seen once. The ten largest clones represent around 10% of the sample.

Sequenced here: PBMCs from blood, sampled about 12 days after vaccination. The clonotype comes from a man in his fifties who received an inactivated influenza vaccine. Donor details come from another sample of the same person, matched by shared clones. The chain joins TRBV18 to TRBJ1-4, and 7 junction bases match TRBD1. DNA sequence: TGTGCCAGCTCAACTACTGTACCGGGACAGCTTAATGAAAAACTGTTTTTT. This gives the protein CASSTTVPGQLNEKLFF.